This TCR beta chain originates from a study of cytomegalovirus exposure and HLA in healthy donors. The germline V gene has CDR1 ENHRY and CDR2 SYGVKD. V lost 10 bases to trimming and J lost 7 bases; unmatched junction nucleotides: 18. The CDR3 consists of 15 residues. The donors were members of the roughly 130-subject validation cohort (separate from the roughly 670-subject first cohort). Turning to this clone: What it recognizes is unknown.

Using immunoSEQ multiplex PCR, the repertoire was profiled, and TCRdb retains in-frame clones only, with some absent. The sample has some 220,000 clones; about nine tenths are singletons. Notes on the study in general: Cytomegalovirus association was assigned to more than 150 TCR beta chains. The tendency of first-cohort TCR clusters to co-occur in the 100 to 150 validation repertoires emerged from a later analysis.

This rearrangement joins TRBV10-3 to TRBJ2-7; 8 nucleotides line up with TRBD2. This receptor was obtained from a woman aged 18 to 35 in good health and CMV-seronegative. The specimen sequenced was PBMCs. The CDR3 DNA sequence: TGTGCCACCAATGCCCCACAAGCGGGAGTGGGGGAGCAGTACTTC. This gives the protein CATNAPQAGVGEQYF.